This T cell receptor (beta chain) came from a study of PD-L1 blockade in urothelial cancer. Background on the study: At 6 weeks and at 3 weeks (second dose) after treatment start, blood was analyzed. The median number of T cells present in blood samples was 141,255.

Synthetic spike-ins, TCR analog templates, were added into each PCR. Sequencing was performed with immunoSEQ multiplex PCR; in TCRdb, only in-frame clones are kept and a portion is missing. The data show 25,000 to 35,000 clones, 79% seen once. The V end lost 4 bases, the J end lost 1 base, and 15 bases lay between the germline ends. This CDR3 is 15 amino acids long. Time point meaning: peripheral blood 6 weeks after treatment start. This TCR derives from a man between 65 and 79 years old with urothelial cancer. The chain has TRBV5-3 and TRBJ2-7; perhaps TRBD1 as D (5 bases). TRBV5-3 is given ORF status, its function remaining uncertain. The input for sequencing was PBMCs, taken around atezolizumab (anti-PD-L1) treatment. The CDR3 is CARSQGQRWSYEQYF. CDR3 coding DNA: TGTGCCAGAAGCCAAGGACAACGGTGGTCCTACGAGCAGTACTTC.